These 8 T cell receptor beta chains came from one sample sequenced in a study of regulatory T cells in long-lasting Graves disease. Time point: persistent/refractory GD, antithyroid drugs over 5 years with positive TRAb. RNA isolated from PBMCs was used to make the TCR library. Building of the TCR beta libraries involved iRepertoire HTBI primers and Arm-PCR of CDR3 regions. TCRdb passed the multiplex PCR reads through MiXCR, listing each CDR3 protein once. The repertoire holds about 420,000 distinct CDR3 sequences, with around 22% as singletons. This material consisted of peripheral blood mononuclear cells (PBMCs), taken when the disease was refractory, from a patient treated with antithyroid drugs. The receptors were sampled from a female donor with Graves disease.

This clonotype has more than one count but fewer than ten. This rearrangement joins TRBV11-3 to TRBJ1-1; D is perhaps TRBD1 (5 bases). There are 12 residues in the CDR3. Germline assignment: CDR1 SGHNT and CDR2 YENEEA. The V end was cut by 9 bases, the J end by 1 base, with 9 bases between. The CDR3 nucleotides are TGTGCCAGTAGTGACAGGAACACTGAAGCTTTCTTT. It yields the protein CASSDRNTEAFF. Full variable domain (outside the CDR3, taken from reference TRBV11-3 and TRBJ1-1): EAGVVQSPRYKIIEKKQPVAFWCNPISGHNTLYWYLQNLGQGPELLIRYENEEAVDDSQLPKDRFSAERLKGVDSTLKIQPAELGDSAVYLCASSDRNTEAFFGQGTRLTVV.

This clonotype has only a few counts. This sequence joins TRBV7-2 and TRBJ1-3; 7 bases are shared with TRBD1. The germline CDR1 and CDR2 sequences are SGHTA and FQGNSA. The J segment lost 2 bases and the V segment lost 1 base, leaving 5 bases of the junction unmatched. The CDR3 sequence is 16 residues long. Here the CDR3 reads CASSLEQGSTGNTIYF. DNA for the CDR3: TGTGCCAGCAGCTTAGAACAGGGGAGTACTGGAAACACCATATATTTT.

This clonotype appeared many times. This chain uses TRBV7-8 with TRBJ2-4; D perhaps matches TRBD1 (6 bases). This CDR3 is built from 13 residues. V was shortened by 1 base and J by 7 bases, with 8 bases between the two germline ends. In germline, CDR1 is SGHVS, CDR2 FQNEAQ. CDR3 loop: CASSLDRVNIQYF. CDR3 nucleotides: TGTGCCAGCAGCTTAGACAGGGTGAACATTCAGTACTTC.

In its sample, this clonotype was seen a few times. This CDR3 reads CASTLMEGYQETQYF. The CDR3, as DNA: TGTGCCAGCACCCTGATGGAGGGCTACCAAGAGACCCAGTACTTC. The chain joins TRBV2 to TRBJ2-5, with TRBD2 as a possible D gene (6 bases). The V gene lost 7 bases and the J gene lost 0 bases, with 15 bases spanning the gap. The CDR3 spans 15 residues. CDR1 SNHLY and CDR2 FYNNEI come from the germline V gene.

This clonotype was counted only a few times. The genes are TRBV12-3 or TRBV12-4 and TRBJ2-5; 9 nucleotides align to TRBD2. The trim removed 2 bases at V and 5 bases at J, leaving 3 bases unmatched. The length of the CDR3 is 14 residues. The CDR3 is CASSLRAGGETQYF. As DNA, the CDR3 is TGTGCCAGCAGTTTAAGGGCGGGAGGGGAGACCCAGTACTTC.

The V and J genes are TRBV29-1 and TRBJ2-7, with TRBD2 as a possible D gene (6 bases). CDR3 length equals 12 residues. Germline CDR1 is SQVTM and CDR2 is ANQGSEA. The germline V and J ends were trimmed by 6 bases and 1 base, with 10 bases remaining between them. The CDR3 here is CSVRLGSYEQYF. The CDR3 nucleotides are TGCAGCGTAAGACTAGGTTCCTACGAGCAGTACTTC.

This clonotype was picked up many times. The chain uses TRBV28 and TRBJ1-1; no reliable D call. Trimming shortened V by 5 bases and J by 1 base, and 14 bases separated the two germline ends. The CDR3 contains 15 residues. Germline lookup yields CDR1 MDHEN and CDR2 SYDVKM. CDR3 protein: CASSLRHQSNTEAFF. The CDR3 region has the DNA TGTGCCAGCAGTCTACGCCATCAGTCGAACACTGAAGCTTTCTTT.

This clonotype was counted only a few times. The rearrangement joins TRBV19 to TRBJ1-5; D not resolved. The germline CDR1 and CDR2 sequences are LNHDA and SQIVND (reference sequence). The CDR3 loop spans 14 amino acids. V was shortened by 5 bases and J by 1 base, with 9 bases between the two germline ends. CDR3 sequence reads: CASSVTYSNQPQHF. DNA for the CDR3: TGTGCCAGTAGTGTCACCTACAGCAATCAGCCCCAGCATTTT.